This passage covers 26 T cell receptor beta chains from one sample sequenced in a study. TCRdb passed the 5' RACE reads through MiXCR, listing each CDR3 protein once. The sample has about 5,900 distinct CDR3 sequences, 69% seen once; the top ten hold roughly 3.8%. Material for sequencing was memory CD4+ T cells sorted from a lymph node. Subset indicated: memory CD4+ T cells, CD4+CD45RO+CD25-. The receptors shown here come from a female donor with breast cancer.

This clonotype was detected a few times. V is TRBV5-1 and J is TRBJ2-1, with D tentatively TRBD1 (6 bases). The CDR3 has 17 amino acids. Trimming took 4 bases from V and 5 from J, leaving 22 bases between them. The germline gives CDR1 SGHRS, CDR2 YFSETQ. The CDR3: CASSRLQGGALNNEQFF. CDR3 coding DNA: TGCGCCAGCAGCCGCCTACAGGGCGGAGCTTTAAACAATGAGCAGTTCTTC.

This clonotype is termed large. The chain combines TRBV20-1 with TRBJ2-4; D is uncertain. Deletions cut 8 bases from V and 8 bases from J, with 16 bases between. The CDR3 covers 12 residues. CDR1 is DFQATT and CDR2 is SNEGSKA in the germline V gene (reference sequence). CDR3 coding DNA: TGCAGTTTAGGGTACTCCAAGGACATTCAGTACTTC. It specifies CSLGYSKDIQYF.

The sample holds a few counts of this clonotype. V usage is TRBV7-2 and J usage is TRBJ2-7, with TRBD2 identical over 12 bases. The CDR3 has 15 residues. J was trimmed by 0 bases and V by 5 bases; bases with no gene match: 2. The germline CDR1 and CDR2 sequences are SGHTA and FQGNSA. The CDR3 nucleotides read TGTGCCAGCAGCGTGACTAGCGGGAGCTCCTACGAGCAGTACTTC. Protein: CASSVTSGSSYEQYF.

This clonotype was counted a few times. The chain combines TRBV5-1 with TRBJ2-5; D perhaps matches TRBD2 (7 bases). The CDR3 is 15 residues long. Germline assignment: CDR1 SGHRS and CDR2 YFSETQ. The V end was cut by 2 bases, the J end by 1 base, with 12 bases between. CDR3 region: CASSLGGGLQETQYF. For the CDR3, the DNA is TGCGCCAGCAGCTTAGGCGGGGGCCTCCAAGAGACCCAGTACTTC.

CDR3 amino acids: CASSPWGEMNTEAFF. CDR3 nucleotides: TGTGCCAGCAGCCCGTGGGGGGAGATGAACACTGAAGCTTTCTTT. The chain is built from TRBV9 and TRBJ1-1; D is possibly TRBD1 (5 bases). This CDR3 has 15 residues. The germline V gene encodes CDR1 SGDLS and CDR2 YYNGEE. Trimming shortened V by 4 bases and J by 0 bases, and 13 bases separated the two germline ends.

This clonotype appeared a few times. This rearrangement joins TRBV5-1 to TRBJ1-2; 7 nucleotides match TRBD1. Germline lookup yields CDR1 SGHRS and CDR2 YFSETQ. CDR3 length: 14 amino acids. V lost 4 bases to trimming and J lost 0 bases; unmatched junction nucleotides: 3. The CDR3 DNA is TGCGCCAGCAGCGCCGGGACAGCTAACTATGGCTACACCTTC. This codes for CASSAGTANYGYTF.

The chain links TRBV4-1 to TRBJ1-6, with 7 positions matching TRBD1. Trimming cost V 6 bases and J 6 bases; bases outside gene matches: 8. The germline V gene has CDR1 MGHRA and CDR2 YSYEKL. This CDR3 comprises 15 residues. The CDR3 DNA follows: TGCGCCAGCAGACGACTGACAGGGTTTAATTCACCCCTCCACTTT. Protein: CASRRLTGFNSPLHF.

This clonotype was picked up one time. This chain links TRBV10-3 with TRBJ2-7; TRBD2 matches 8 bases. CDR1 is ENHRY, CDR2 SYGVKD, per germline. There are 14 residues in the CDR3. The V segment lost 4 bases and the J segment 3 bases; nucleotides outside the gene matches: 5. CDR3 in DNA: TGTGCCATCAGTGCAGCGGGGGCCCGCTACGAGCAGTACTTC. Translating it yields CAISAAGARYEQYF.

J is TRBJ2-1 and V is TRBV9; 8 bases match TRBD2. The CDR3 sequence is 18 residues long. Germline CDR1 is SGDLS and CDR2 is YYNGEE. V gave up 0 bases and J gave up 5 bases; unmatched junction bases: 13. CDR3 DNA sequence: TGTGCCAGCAGCGTAGACTCCGGGAGGGCCATTTGGGACAATGAGCAGTTCTTC. Encoded protein: CASSVDSGRAIWDNEQFF.

The gene calls are TRBV29-1 and TRBJ2-1; 8 nucleotides agree with TRBD2. Trimming at V came to 4 bases and at J to 8 bases, leaving 4 bases not matched to a gene. This CDR3 region has 12 residues. Germline CDR1 reads SQVTM; CDR2 reads ANQGSEA. The CDR3 here is CSVVSAGDEQFF. The CDR3 bases are TGCAGCGTTGTATCAGCGGGAGATGAGCAGTTCTTC.

The chain couples TRBV10-2 to TRBJ1-1; D is uncertain. Germline CDR1 is WSHSY and CDR2 is SAAADI. V dropped 5 bases and J dropped 0 bases, with 4 bases sitting between them. The CDR3 covers 12 residues. The CDR3 DNA follows: TGCGCCAGCAGTCAGGTGAACACTGAAGCTTTCTTT. Amino acids: CASSQVNTEAFF.

The J gene is TRBJ2-2, the V gene TRBV9; D is unresolved. The V gene lost 1 base and the J gene lost 3 bases, with 7 bases spanning the gap. The CDR3 contains 14 residues. CDR1 and CDR2 (germline): SGDLS, YYNGEE. CDR3 sequence reads: CASSVRPDTGELFF. The CDR3 DNA reads TGTGCCAGCAGCGTACGGCCCGACACCGGGGAGCTGTTTTTT.

The V call is TRBV4-2, the J call TRBJ2-5, with 13 nucleotides matching TRBD2. The ends lost 4 bases at V and 1 base at J; junction bases unmatched: 9. Germline CDR1 reads LGHNA; CDR2 reads YNFKEQ. The CDR3 runs to 18 residues. CDR3 protein: CASSPELAGGRSQETQYF. DNA for the CDR3: TGTGCCAGCAGCCCAGAACTAGCGGGGGGGCGCAGCCAAGAGACCCAGTACTTC.

This clonotype was counted once. CDR3 bases: TGTGCCAGCAGCTTAAATCCCACCGAGAGCTCTGGGGCCAACGTCCTGACTTTC. Translated, it gives CASSLNPTESSGANVLTF. The chain joins TRBV7-8 to TRBJ2-6; D unresolved. The germline CDR1 and CDR2 sequences are SGHVS and FQNEAQ. Trimming stripped 2 bases from V and 0 bases from J, with 14 bases between. This CDR3 region has 18 residues.

In its sample, this clonotype was seen a few times. The V call is TRBV7-2, the J call TRBJ1-1; maybe TRBD1 (5 bases). Germline V gene sequence: CDR1 SGHTA, CDR2 FQGNSA. The CDR3 sequence is 16 residues long. V shed 2 bases and J shed 5 bases, with 18 bases lying between them. The CDR3 nucleotides read TGTGCCAGCAGCTTACTGTGGGGTTTGCGGGGGACTGAAGCTTTCTTT. This codes for CASSLLWGLRGTEAFF.

For this clonotype: An end of the junction does not agree with germline; a read error may underlie this. The rearrangement joins TRBV7-7 to TRBJ1-3; D gene uncertain. CDR1 and CDR2 (germline): SSHAT, FNYEAQ (reference sequence). The CDR3 loop spans 13 amino acids. The CDR3 is CASSRNLGYTIYF. In nucleotides, the CDR3 is TGTGCCAGCAGCCGAAACCTTGGATACACCATATATTTT.

This rearrangement joins TRBV12-3 or TRBV12-4 to TRBJ1-6, with a tentative D call TRBD1 (6 bases). CDR3 length equals 15 residues. The V and J ends lost 5 bases and 8 bases respectively, with 16 bases between them. As DNA, the CDR3 is TGTGCCAGCAGTCCGGCTGACAGGCAGTATTCACCCCTCCACTTT. It codes for CASSPADRQYSPLHF.

This clonotype was observed a handful of times. The chain combines TRBV7-8 with TRBJ2-7, with D possibly TRBD1 on 5 matching bases. The CDR3 is 13 amino acids. In germline, CDR1 is SGHVS, CDR2 FQNEAQ. Trimming removed 5 bases at V and 6 bases at J, with 14 bases between. The CDR3 sequence: CASSATVQSEQYF. DNA for the CDR3: TGTGCCAGCAGCGCGACAGTTCAAAGCGAGCAGTACTTC.

This chain links TRBV9 with TRBJ2-5, with 14 positions matching TRBD2. Germline CDR1 and CDR2: SGDLS and YYNGEE. With V trimmed by 4 bases and J by 9 bases, 8 bases remained unmatched. This CDR3 has 15 amino acids. The CDR3 reads CASSHRLAGGEAQYF. In DNA, the CDR3 is TGTGCCAGCAGCCATAGACTAGCGGGAGGGGAGGCCCAGTACTTC.

The chain employs TRBV11-2 and TRBJ2-7; D may match TRBD1 or TRBD2 (5 bases each). Trimming pared 5 bases from V and 6 bases from J, leaving 14 bases between. Germline assignment: CDR1 SGHAT and CDR2 FQNNGV. The length of the CDR3 is 13 residues. This chain's CDR3 is CASSQEGPSEQYF. CDR3 DNA sequence: TGTGCCAGCAGCCAAGAGGGGCCCTCCGAGCAGTACTTC.

This clonotype was counted between two and nine times. V gene TRBV5-1 combines with J gene TRBJ2-1; 12 nucleotides align to TRBD2. This CDR3 spans 15 amino acids. Trimming at V came to 5 bases and at J to 4 bases, leaving 4 bases not matched to a gene. Germline CDR1 SGHRS, CDR2 YFSETQ. CDR3 sequence: CASRLAGGPYNEQFF. In DNA form, the CDR3 reads TGCGCCAGCAGGCTAGCGGGGGGGCCGTACAATGAGCAGTTCTTC.

In its sample, this clonotype was seen a few times. The chain combines TRBV7-6 with TRBJ2-1; no clear D gene. The germline V gene encodes CDR1 SGHVS and CDR2 FNYEAQ. The CDR3 contains 16 residues. Trimming removed 2 bases at V and 5 bases at J, with 16 bases between. The CDR3 sequence is CASSLWPSGSHNEQFF. DNA of the CDR3: TGTGCCAGCAGCTTATGGCCCTCGGGTTCCCACAATGAGCAGTTCTTC.

The chain is built from TRBV6-4 and TRBJ2-1; unclear D gene. CDR1 is MRHNA and CDR2 is SNTAGT in the germline V gene. The CDR3 sequence is 13 residues long. V shed 5 bases and J shed 13 bases, with 18 bases lying between them. The CDR3: CASSPRPMAEQFF. The CDR3 bases are TGTGCCAGCAGTCCTAGACCTATGGCGGAACAGTTCTTC.

This clonotype came up once. The chain employs TRBV5-5 and TRBJ1-1; 7 bases agree with TRBD1. CDR3 size: 15 residues. Germline-derived CDR1 and CDR2 are SGHKS and YYEKEE (reference sequence). Unmatched junction bases numbered 8, after V lost 5 bases and J lost 1 base. The CDR3, as DNA: TGTGCCAGCAGTCCTGCGGACAGGTCGAACACTGAAGCTTTCTTT. Translating gives CASSPADRSNTEAFF.

On this clonotype: A single base separates this from a much larger clone, so it may be a read error. The chain couples TRBV7-3 to TRBJ2-1; TRBD2 matches 13 bases. V shed 5 bases, J shed 4 bases, and the junction held 8 bases outside the gene matches. CDR3 size: 17 residues. CDR1 is SGHTA and CDR2 is FQGTGA in the germline V gene. The CDR3 DNA sequence: TGTGCCAGCAGCGCGAAATCGGGACTAGCGGGGTACAATGAGCAGTTCTTC. Translating it yields CASSAKSGLAGYNEQFF.

The sample holds a few counts of this clonotype. The genes are TRBV5-1 and TRBJ2-4, with D possibly TRBD2 on 5 matching bases. This CDR3 spans 15 amino acids. With 0 bases removed from V and 6 bases from J, the gap between germline ends came to 13 bases. The V gene's germline CDR1 is SGHRS and CDR2 YFSETQ. CDR3 region: CASSLANSEGNIQYF. Written as DNA, the CDR3 is TGCGCCAGCAGCTTGGCTAACTCCGAGGGAAACATTCAGTACTTC.